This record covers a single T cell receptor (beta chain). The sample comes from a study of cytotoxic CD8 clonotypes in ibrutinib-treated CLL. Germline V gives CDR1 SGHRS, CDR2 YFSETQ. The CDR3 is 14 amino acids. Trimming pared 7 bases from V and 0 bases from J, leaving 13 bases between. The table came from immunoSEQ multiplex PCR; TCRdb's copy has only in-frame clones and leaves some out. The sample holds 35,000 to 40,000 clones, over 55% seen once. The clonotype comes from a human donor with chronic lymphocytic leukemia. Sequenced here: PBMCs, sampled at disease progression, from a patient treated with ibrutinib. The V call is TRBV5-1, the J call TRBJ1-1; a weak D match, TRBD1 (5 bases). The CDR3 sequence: CASGAGTVNTEAFF. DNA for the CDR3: TGCGCCAGCGGGGCCGGGACGGTGAACACTGAAGCTTTCTTT.